The rows below give T cell receptor beta chains drawn from one sample of a study of beta chain features in type 1 diabetes. Libraries were prepared by immunoSEQ multiplex PCR; TCRdb keeps only in-frame clonotypes and omits some of them. The sample has 900,000 or so clones, about 17% seen once. Sequencing input: naive CD4+ T cells from blood. Receptor source: a woman between 18 and 29 years old in good health. The CDR3 runs from the conserved cysteine through the conserved F or W. D genes are given only for firm matches. Some rows mark clone size as missing; the rest say once, few, many or name a class of expanded clone.

v_call	d_call	clone_size	j_call	cdr3_aa	cdr3_nt
TRBV5-1	.	.	TRBJ2-6	CASSLDPGKVAGANVLTF	TGCGCCAGCAGCTTGGACCCAGGGAAAGTGGCTGGGGCCAACGTCCTGACTTTC
TRBV7-9	.	few	TRBJ2-7	CASSPNYRSHEQYF	TGTGCCAGCAGCCCAAATTATCGCAGCCACGAGCAGTACTTC
TRBV6-5	.	.	TRBJ2-4	CASSGLGKNIQYF	TGTGCCAGCTCCGGCTTGGGCAAAAACATTCAGTACTTC
TRBV18	.	few	TRBJ1-5	CASSADGPNQPQHF	TGTGCCAGCTCAGCCGACGGCCCCAATCAGCCCCAGCATTTT
TRBV6-4	.	.	TRBJ2-3	CASSLNLADTQYF	TGTGCCAGCAGCCTCAACCTAGCAGATACGCAGTATTTT
TRBV21-1	.	.	TRBJ2-5	CASSNDVRAQETQYF	TGTGCCAGCAGCAATGACGTCCGGGCCCAAGAGACCCAGTACTTC
TRBV5-4	.	.	TRBJ2-2	CASSRNAGELFF	TGTGCCAGCAGCCGCAATGCCGGGGAGCTGTTTTTT
TRBV27	.	.	TRBJ2-7	CASSLRSGEQYF	TGTGCCAGCAGTTTAAGGTCTGGCGAGCAGTACTTC
TRBV27	TRBD2	.	TRBJ2-3	CASSLYLAGGTDTQYF	TGTGCCAGCAGTTTATATCTAGCGGGAGGCACAGATACGCAGTATTTT
TRBV10-3	.	few	TRBJ1-1	CAISEWENTEAFF	TGTGCCATCAGTGAGTGGGAGAACACTGAAGCTTTCTTT
TRBV9	.	few	TRBJ2-3	CASSVGNSGSTDTQYF	TGTGCCAGCAGCGTAGGGAATAGCGGTAGCACAGATACGCAGTATTTT
TRBV5-8	TRBD1	few	TRBJ1-1	CASSFGTGTENTEAFF	TGTGCCAGCAGCTTCGGGACCGGGACAGAGAACACTGAAGCTTTCTTT
TRBV9	.	few	TRBJ2-5	CASSTRTVFGETQYF	TGTGCCAGCAGCACACGGACAGTTTTTGGGGAGACCCAGTACTTC
TRBV5-4	.	.	TRBJ2-5	CASSFPGARETQYF	TGTGCCAGCAGCTTCCCAGGGGCTCGGGAGACCCAGTACTTC
TRBV5-6	.	.	TRBJ2-7	CASSLRNGYEQYF	TGTGCCAGCAGCTTGAGGAACGGCTACGAGCAGTACTTC
TRBV6-1	.	.	TRBJ1-2	CASSENGNYGYTF	TGTGCCAGCAGTGAAAACGGAAACTATGGCTACACCTTC
TRBV11-1	.	few	TRBJ2-1	CASSPRHNEQFF	TGTGCCAGCAGCCCTCGTCACAATGAGCAGTTCTTC
TRBV7-2	.	.	TRBJ2-1	CASSLAGREQFF	TGTGCCAGCAGCTTAGCGGGGAGGGAGCAGTTCTTC
TRBV15	.	few	TRBJ2-7	CATSRDRSYEQYF	TGTGCCACCAGCAGAGATCGCTCCTACGAGCAGTACTTC
TRBV7-9	.	.	TRBJ2-5	CASSLGIRTNQETQYF	TGTGCCAGCAGCTTAGGTATCCGCACTAACCAAGAGACCCAGTACTTC
TRBV20-1	.	.	TRBJ1-3	CSAKGNTIYF	TGCAGTGCTAAGGGAAACACCATATATTTT
TRBV21-1	.	few	TRBJ2-3	CASSEQTLADTQYF	TGTGCCAGCAGCGAGCAGACACTAGCAGATACGCAGTATTTT
TRBV5-1	.	few	TRBJ2-4	CASSEQGLPDIQYF	TGCGCCAGCAGCGAACAGGGACTCCCGGACATTCAGTACTTC
TRBV2	.	many	TRBJ1-4	CASTWQSNEKLFF	TGTGCCAGCACCTGGCAGAGTAATGAAAAACTGTTTTTT